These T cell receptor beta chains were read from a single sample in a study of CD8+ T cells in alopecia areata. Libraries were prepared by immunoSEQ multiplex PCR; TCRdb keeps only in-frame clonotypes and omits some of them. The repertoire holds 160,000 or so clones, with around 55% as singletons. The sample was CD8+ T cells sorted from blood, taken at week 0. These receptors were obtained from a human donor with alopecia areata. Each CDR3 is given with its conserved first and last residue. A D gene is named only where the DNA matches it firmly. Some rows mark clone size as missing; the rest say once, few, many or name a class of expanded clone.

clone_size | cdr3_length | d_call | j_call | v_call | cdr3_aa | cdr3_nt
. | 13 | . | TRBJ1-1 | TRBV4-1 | CASSQDFGTEAFF | TGCGCCAGCAGCCAAGATTTTGGCACTGAAGCTTTCTTT
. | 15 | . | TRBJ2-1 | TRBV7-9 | CASSPVAGTYNEQFF | TGTGCCAGCAGCCCCGTGGCGGGGACGTACAATGAGCAGTTCTTC
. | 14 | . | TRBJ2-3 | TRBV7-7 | CASSPDSGTDTQYF | TGTGCCAGCAGCCCTGACTCAGGCACAGATACGCAGTATTTT
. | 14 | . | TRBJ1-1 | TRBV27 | CASSETVTNTEAFF | TGTGCCAGCAGTGAGACAGTTACGAACACTGAAGCTTTCTTT
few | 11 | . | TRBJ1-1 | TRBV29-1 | CSVDRSVEAFF | TGCAGCGTTGATAGGTCAGTCGAAGCTTTCTTT
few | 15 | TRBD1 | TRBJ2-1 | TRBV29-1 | CSVELGQGAVWEQFF | TGCAGCGTTGAATTGGGACAGGGGGCAGTTTGGGAGCAGTTCTTC
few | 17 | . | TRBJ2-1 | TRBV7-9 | CASSPPLGPTRYNEQFF | TGTGCCAGCAGCCCCCCCCTGGGACCAACACGATACAATGAGCAGTTCTTC
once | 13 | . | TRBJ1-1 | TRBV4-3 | CASSVRLGTEAFF | TGCGCCAGCAGCGTGAGGCTGGGCACTGAAGCTTTCTTT
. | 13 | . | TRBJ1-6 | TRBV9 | CASSVGPNSPLHF | TGTGCCAGCAGCGTAGGCCCGAATTCACCCCTCCACTTT
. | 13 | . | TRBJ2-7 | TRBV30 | CAWAPGSHYEQYF | TGTGCCTGGGCCCCGGGGAGCCACTACGAGCAGTACTTC
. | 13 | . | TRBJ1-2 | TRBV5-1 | CASSFVGYDGYTF | TGCGCCAGCAGCTTTGTAGGGTACGATGGCTACACCTTC
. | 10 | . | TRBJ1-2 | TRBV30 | CAWGTNGYTF | TGTGCCTGGGGGACAAATGGCTACACCTTC
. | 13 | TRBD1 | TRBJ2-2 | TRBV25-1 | CASSGGGGGELFF | TGTGCCAGCAGTGGAGGGGGCGGCGGGGAGCTGTTTTTT
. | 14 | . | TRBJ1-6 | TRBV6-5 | CASSYSSQDSPLHF | TGTGCCAGCAGTTACTCGTCGCAGGATTCACCCCTCCACTTT
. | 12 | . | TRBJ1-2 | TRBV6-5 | CASGYANYGYTF | TGTGCCAGCGGATACGCTAACTATGGCTACACCTTC
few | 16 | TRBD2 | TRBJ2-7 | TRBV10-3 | CAISDPSGGAGYEQYF | TGTGCCATCAGTGACCCTAGCGGGGGGGCTGGATACGAGCAGTACTTC
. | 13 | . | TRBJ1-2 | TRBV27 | CASSLLQDPLSTF | TGTGCCAGCAGTTTACTCCAAGATCCCCTTTCCACCTTC
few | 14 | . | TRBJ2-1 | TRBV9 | CASSVEGGLGEQFF | TGTGCCAGCAGCGTAGAGGGGGGGCTCGGTGAGCAGTTCTTC
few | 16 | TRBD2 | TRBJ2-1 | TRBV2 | CASPRLAELFYNEQFF | TGTGCCAGCCCCAGACTAGCGGAGCTCTTCTACAATGAGCAGTTCTTC
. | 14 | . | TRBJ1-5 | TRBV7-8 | CASSFGGFSQPQHF | TGTGCCAGCAGCTTCGGGGGGTTTAGTCAGCCCCAGCATTTT
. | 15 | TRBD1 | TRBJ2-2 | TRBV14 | CASSPGTGSTGELFF | TGTGCCAGCAGCCCTGGGACAGGGAGCACCGGGGAGCTGTTTTTT
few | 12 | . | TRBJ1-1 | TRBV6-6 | CASTPTAPGAFF | TGTGCCAGCACCCCGACAGCCCCAGGGGCTTTCTTT
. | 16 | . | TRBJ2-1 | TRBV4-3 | CASSQDRAGGGDEQFF | TGCGCCAGCAGCCAAGATAGGGCCGGGGGAGGTGATGAGCAGTTCTTC
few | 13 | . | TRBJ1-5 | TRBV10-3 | CAISEADGQPQHF | TGTGCCATCAGTGAGGCCGACGGGCAGCCCCAGCATTTT
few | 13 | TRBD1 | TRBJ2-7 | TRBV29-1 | CSIRDSDSYEQYF | TGCAGCATAAGGGACAGCGACTCCTACGAGCAGTACTTC
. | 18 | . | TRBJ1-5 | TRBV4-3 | CASSQDLGDYSNHQPQHF | TGCGCCAGCAGCCAAGATTTGGGCGATTATTCTAACCATCAGCCCCAGCATTTT
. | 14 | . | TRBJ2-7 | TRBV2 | CASRHSAEGYEQYF | TGTGCCAGCAGACACTCGGCAGAGGGGTACGAGCAGTACTTC
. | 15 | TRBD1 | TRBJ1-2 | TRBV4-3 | CASSQNRGLVYGYTF | TGCGCCAGCAGCCAGAACAGGGGTCTCGTCTATGGCTACACCTTC
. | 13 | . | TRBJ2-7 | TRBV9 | CASSALTGGEQYF | TGTGCCAGCAGCGCCTTGACAGGTGGCGAGCAGTACTTC
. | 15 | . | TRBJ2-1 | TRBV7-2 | CASSFSHRWDNEQFF | TGTGCCAGCAGCTTTAGTCATCGTTGGGACAATGAGCAGTTCTTC
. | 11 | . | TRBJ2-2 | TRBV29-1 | CSVDASGELFF | TGCAGCGTTGATGCATCCGGGGAGCTGTTTTTT
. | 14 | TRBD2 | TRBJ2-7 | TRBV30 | CAWRPGLASYEQYF | TGTGCCTGGAGACCGGGACTAGCATCCTACGAGCAGTACTTC
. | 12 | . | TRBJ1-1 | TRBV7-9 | CASSLGAAEAFF | TGTGCCAGCAGCCTAGGGGCCGCGGAGGCTTTCTTT
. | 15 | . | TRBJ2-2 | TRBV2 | CASRPGTTSNGELFF | TGTGCCAGCAGACCCGGGACCACTAGTAACGGGGAGCTGTTTTTT
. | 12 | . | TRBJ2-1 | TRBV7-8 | CASSFGYNEQFF | TGTGCCAGCAGCTTTGGGTACAATGAGCAGTTCTTC
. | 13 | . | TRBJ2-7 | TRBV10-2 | CASRAGSSYEQYF | TGCGCCAGCAGAGCAGGGAGCTCCTACGAGCAGTACTTC
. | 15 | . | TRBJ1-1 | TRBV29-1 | CSVEDPGGAGGEAFF | TGCAGCGTTGAAGATCCTGGGGGCGCGGGAGGTGAAGCTTTCTTT
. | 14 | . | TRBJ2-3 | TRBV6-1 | CASSERRVQDTQYF | TGTGCCAGCAGTGAAAGGCGAGTTCAAGATACGCAGTATTTT
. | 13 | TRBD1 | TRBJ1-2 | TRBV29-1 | CSVEGDRGHGYTF | TGCAGCGTCGAAGGGGACAGGGGCCATGGCTACACCTTC
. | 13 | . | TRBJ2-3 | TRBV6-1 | CASSEQNTDTQYF | TGTGCCAGCAGTGAACAAAACACAGATACGCAGTATTTT
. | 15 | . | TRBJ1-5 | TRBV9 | CASSRGGASNQPQHF | TGTGCCAGCAGCCGTGGGGGGGCCTCCAATCAGCCCCAGCATTTT
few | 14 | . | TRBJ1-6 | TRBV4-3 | CASSPGGYNSPLHF | TGCGCCAGCAGCCCTGGAGGGTATAATTCACCCCTCCACTTT
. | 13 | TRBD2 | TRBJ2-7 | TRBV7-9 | CASSGLAAYEQYF | TGTGCCAGCAGCGGGCTAGCGGCCTACGAGCAGTACTTC
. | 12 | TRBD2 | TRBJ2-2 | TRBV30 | CAWGTSSGELFF | TGTGCCTGGGGGACTAGCTCCGGGGAGCTGTTTTTT
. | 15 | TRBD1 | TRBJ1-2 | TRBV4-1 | CASSPGQGVNYGYTF | TGCGCCAGCAGCCCGGGACAGGGAGTTAACTATGGCTACACCTTC
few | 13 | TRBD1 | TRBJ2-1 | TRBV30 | CAWSGQGRDEQFF | TGTGCCTGGAGTGGACAGGGGAGAGATGAGCAGTTCTTC
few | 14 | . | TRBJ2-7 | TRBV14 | CASSHRDTDYEQYF | TGTGCCAGCAGCCACCGGGACACGGACTACGAGCAGTACTTC
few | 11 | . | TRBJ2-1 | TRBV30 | CAWRDPDEQFF | TGTGCCTGGAGAGATCCAGATGAGCAGTTCTTC
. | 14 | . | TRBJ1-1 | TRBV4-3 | CASSQGELNTEAFF | TGCGCCAGCAGCCAAGGGGAGTTAAACACTGAAGCTTTCTTT
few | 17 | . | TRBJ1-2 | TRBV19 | CASTPRELTSSNYGYTF | TGTGCCAGCACACCCCGGGAGCTGACCTCGTCAAACTATGGCTACACCTTC
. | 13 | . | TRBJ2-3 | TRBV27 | CASSLSAAGTQYF | TGTGCCAGCAGTTTATCCGCAGCTGGTACGCAGTATTTT
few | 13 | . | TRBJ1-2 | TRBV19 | CASSQGVVHGYTF | TGTGCCAGTAGCCAGGGTGTCGTGCATGGCTACACCTTC
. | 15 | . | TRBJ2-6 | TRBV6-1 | CASSAEGAGANVLTF | TGTGCCAGCAGTGCGGAGGGGGCTGGGGCCAACGTCCTGACTTTC
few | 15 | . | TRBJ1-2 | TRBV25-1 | CASSEFSTDRRGYTF | TGTGCCAGCAGTGAATTTTCCACTGATCGCCGTGGCTACACCTTC
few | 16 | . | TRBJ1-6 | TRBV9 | CASSVGGHLGDSPLHF | TGTGCCAGCAGCGTAGGCGGGCACCTCGGAGATTCACCCCTCCACTTT